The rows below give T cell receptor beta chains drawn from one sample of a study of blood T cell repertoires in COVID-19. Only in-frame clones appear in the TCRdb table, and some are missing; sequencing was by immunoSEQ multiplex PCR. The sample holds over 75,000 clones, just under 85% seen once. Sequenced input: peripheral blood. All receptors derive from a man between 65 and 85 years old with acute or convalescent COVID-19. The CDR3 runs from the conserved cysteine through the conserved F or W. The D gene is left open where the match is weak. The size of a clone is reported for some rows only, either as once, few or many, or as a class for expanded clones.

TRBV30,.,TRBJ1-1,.,TGTGCCTGGAGTGTACTCGAATCTCCTGAAGCTTTCTTT,CAWSVLESPEAFF
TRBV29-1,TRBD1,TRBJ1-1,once,TGCAGCGTGGGTAGACAGGGCGGTACTGAAGCTTTCTTT,CSVGRQGGTEAFF
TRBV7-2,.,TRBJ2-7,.,TGTGCCAGCAGCCCAGGGCCACCTAAGGACGAGCAGTACTTC,CASSPGPPKDEQYF
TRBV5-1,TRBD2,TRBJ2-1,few,TGCGCCAGCAGCTTGGGGGCGGGAGTGGGAACAAGCTCCTACAATGAGCAGTTCTTC,CASSLGAGVGTSSYNEQFF
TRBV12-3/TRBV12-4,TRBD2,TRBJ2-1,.,TGTGCCAGCATCAAGTCAGGGAGGGATGAGCAGTTCTTC,CASIKSGRDEQFF
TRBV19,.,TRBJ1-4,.,TGTGCCAGTAGTCCAACAGGCCCTGATATTGAAAAACTGTTTTTT,CASSPTGPDIEKLFF
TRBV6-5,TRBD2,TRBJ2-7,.,TGTGCCAGCAGGCAAGCGGGGTGGGAGCAGTACTTC,CASRQAGWEQYF
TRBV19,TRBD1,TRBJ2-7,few,TGTGCCAGTAAAGGGACAGGAGCCTACGAGCAGTACTTC,CASKGTGAYEQYF
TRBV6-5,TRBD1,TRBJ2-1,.,TGTGCCAGCAGCCGACAGGGTCTCTCGGTTGATGAGCAGTTCTTC,CASSRQGLSVDEQFF
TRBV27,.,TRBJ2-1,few,TGTGCCAGCAGTAACGATATTAGTAGCGAGTTAAAGAACAATGAGCAGTTCTTC,CASSNDISSELKNNEQFF
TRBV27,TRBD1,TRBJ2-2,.,TGTGCCAGCAGAACCCGGGACAGGGTTCTGAACACCGGGGAGCTGTTTTTT,CASRTRDRVLNTGELFF
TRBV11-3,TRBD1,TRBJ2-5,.,TGTGCCAGCAGCGCCAGGGGGTCTTCAGGGGAGACCCAGTACTTC,CASSARGSSGETQYF
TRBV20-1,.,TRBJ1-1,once,TGCAGTGCTAGTACACCTTCAAAGTCGAACACTGAAGCTTTCTTT,CSASTPSKSNTEAFF
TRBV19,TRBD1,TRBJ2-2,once,TGTGCCAGTAAACACGATCTAGGGGGCGCAGGCGGGGAGCTGTTTTTT,CASKHDLGGAGGELFF
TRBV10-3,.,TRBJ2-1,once,TGTGCCATCAGCGATACTACACAGGGCGATGAGCAGTTCTTC,CAISDTTQGDEQFF
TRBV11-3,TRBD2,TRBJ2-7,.,TGTGCCAGCAGCCGAGCGGGGGCAAACTCCTACGAGCAGTACTTC,CASSRAGANSYEQYF
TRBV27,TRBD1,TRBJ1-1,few,TGTGCCAGCAGTTTACAGACAGGGCTTAAAGCTTTCTTT,CASSLQTGLKAFF
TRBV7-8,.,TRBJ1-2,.,TGTGCCAGCAGCTCATCACCCGGAGCTAACTATGGCTACACCTTC,CASSSSPGANYGYTF
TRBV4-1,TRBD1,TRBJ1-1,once,TGCGCCAGCAGCCCTCCGGGGACAGGGGAAGCTTTCTTT,CASSPPGTGEAFF
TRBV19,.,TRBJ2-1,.,TGTGCCAGTGTGGGACAATGGAACAATGAGCAGTTCTTC,CASVGQWNNEQFF
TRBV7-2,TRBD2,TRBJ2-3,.,TGTGCCAGCAGCTTAGGGCTAGCGGTCACAGATACGCAGTATTTT,CASSLGLAVTDTQYF
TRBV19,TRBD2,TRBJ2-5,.,TGTGCCAGTAGTATAAATAGCGGGAGCCAAGAGACCCAGTACTTC,CASSINSGSQETQYF
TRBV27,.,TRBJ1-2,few,TGTGCCAGCAGAAAAGGACAGTTAGCTAACTATGGCTACACCTTC,CASRKGQLANYGYTF
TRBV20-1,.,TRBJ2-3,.,TGCAGTGCTTTCTACAGGGATACGCAGTATTTT,CSAFYRDTQYF
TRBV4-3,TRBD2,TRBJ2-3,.,TGCGCCAGCAGCCCAGCTCGGGGAGGGCCCCTTCAGTATTTT,CASSPARGGPLQYF
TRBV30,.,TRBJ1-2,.,TGTGCCTGGAGGAGCAACTATGGCTACACCTTC,CAWRSNYGYTF
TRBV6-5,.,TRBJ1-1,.,TGTGCCAGCAGATTGCAGGGGAACACTGAAGCTTTCTTT,CASRLQGNTEAFF
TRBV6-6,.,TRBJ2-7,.,TGTGCCAGCAGTTTAGGGGGGGGAGGGAACGAGCAGTACTTC,CASSLGGGGNEQYF
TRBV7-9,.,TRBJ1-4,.,TGTGCCAGCAGCCGGACACAATCAACTAATGAAAAACTGTTTTTT,CASSRTQSTNEKLFF
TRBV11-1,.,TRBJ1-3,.,TGTGCCAGCAGCTTAGAGAGGCGCGGAAACACCATATATTTT,CASSLERRGNTIYF
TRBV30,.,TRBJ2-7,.,TGTGCCTGGAGTGGCTCGAGCTCCTACGAGCAGTACTTC,CAWSGSSSYEQYF
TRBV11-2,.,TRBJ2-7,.,TGTGCCAGCGGCCCCCGGGGGAACTACGAGCAGTACTTC,CASGPRGNYEQYF
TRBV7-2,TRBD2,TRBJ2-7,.,TGTGCCAGCTCGATAGGACTAGCGGGTTCCTACGAGCAGTACTTC,CASSIGLAGSYEQYF
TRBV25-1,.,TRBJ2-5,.,TGTGCCAGCAGCAATTCGAGGCCGAGAGAGACCCAGTACTTC,CASSNSRPRETQYF
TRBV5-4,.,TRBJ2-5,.,TGTGCCAGCAGCTTGGGGTGGGGCACCCCTAGGGAGACCCAGTACTTC,CASSLGWGTPRETQYF
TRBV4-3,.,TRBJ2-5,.,TGCGCCAGCAGCCAAGATCTAGAAAGAAGGACCCAGTACTTC,CASSQDLERRTQYF
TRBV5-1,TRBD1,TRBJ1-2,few,TGCGCCAGCAGACCCGGGACAGCATATTATGGCTACACCTTC,CASRPGTAYYGYTF
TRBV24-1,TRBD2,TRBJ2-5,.,TGTGCCACCAGTGAAGCCCGACTAGCGGGTTCAGAGACCCAGTACTTC,CATSEARLAGSETQYF
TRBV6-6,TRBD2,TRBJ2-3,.,TGTGCCAGCAGGTCCGGGACTAGCGGAACAGATACGCAGTATTTT,CASRSGTSGTDTQYF
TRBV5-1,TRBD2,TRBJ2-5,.,TGCGCCAGCCGGGGGGGTCAAGAGACCCAGTACTTC,CASRGGQETQYF
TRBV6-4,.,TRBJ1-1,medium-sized,TGTGCCAGCAGTGCTGAGGCATCAATCACTGAAGCTTTCTTT,CASSAEASITEAFF
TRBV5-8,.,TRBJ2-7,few,TGTGCCAGCAGTCGGTCCGGGCAGTACTTC,CASSRSGQYF
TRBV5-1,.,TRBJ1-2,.,TGCGCCAGCAGCCTACGGGGGTCGGAGGGCTACACCTTC,CASSLRGSEGYTF
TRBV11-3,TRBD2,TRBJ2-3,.,TGTGCCAGCAGCCCAACTAGCGGCGCAGATACGCAGTATTTT,CASSPTSGADTQYF
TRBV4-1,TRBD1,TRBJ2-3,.,TGCGCCAGCAGCCAAGATCGGGGACAGGGGGCATGGGATACGCAGTATTTT,CASSQDRGQGAWDTQYF
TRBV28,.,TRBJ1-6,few,TGTGCCAGCCTACGTCCGGGAGCTTACACCGGGGCACCCCTCCACTTT,CASLRPGAYTGAPLHF
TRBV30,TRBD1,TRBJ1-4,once,TGTGCCTGGAGTGCCCAAACAGGGGGAAATGAAAAACTGTTTTTT,CAWSAQTGGNEKLFF
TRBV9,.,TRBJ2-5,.,TGTGCCAGCAGCATGACTACTGGAGAGACCCAGTACTTC,CASSMTTGETQYF
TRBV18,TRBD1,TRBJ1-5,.,TGTGCCAGCTCACCCGGACAGGGGAATCAGCCCCAGCATTTT,CASSPGQGNQPQHF
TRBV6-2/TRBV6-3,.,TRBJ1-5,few,TGTGCCAGCAGCAACCGACCCAGGGGCGGCAATCAGCCCCAGCATTTT,CASSNRPRGGNQPQHF
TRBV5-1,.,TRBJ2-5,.,TGCGCCAGCAGCTTGAGAGCTAGGCAGCTCCAAGAGACCCAGTACTTC,CASSLRARQLQETQYF